Listed below are T cell receptor beta chains from one sample, sequenced in a study of OX40 agonist ivuxolimab in advanced cancers. This table comes from immunoSEQ multiplex PCR, and its TCRdb copy is limited to in-frame clones, with some not included. The sample consists of 20,000 to 25,000 clones, more than 80% of them appearing once. Sequencing used CD4+ or CD8+ T cells sorted from blood, obtained in a trial of the OX40 agonist ivuxolimab. Every receptor here comes from an adult with an advanced solid tumor such as melanoma, head and neck, liver or kidney cancer. Both conserved end residues are part of each CDR3. The order of the fields is D gene, J gene, V gene, clone size, CDR3 protein, CDR3 DNA. The D gene is left open where the match is weak. Rows give clone size only sometimes, using once, few, many, or a class for an expanded clone.

-,TRBJ2-6,TRBV7-8,-,CASSYPQSRANVLTF,TGTGCCAGCAGCTACCCACAAAGTCGGGCCAACGTCCTGACTTTC
TRBD1,TRBJ2-7,TRBV7-2,-,CASSLRDRAPYEQYF,TGTGCCAGCAGCCTGCGGGACAGGGCGCCCTACGAGCAGTACTTC
-,TRBJ2-3,TRBV21-1,-,CASSKEREDTDTQYF,TGTGCCAGCAGCAAAGAAAGGGAAGACACAGATACGCAGTATTTT
TRBD2,TRBJ2-7,TRBV10-3,once,CAISDERESGEQYF,TGTGCCATCAGTGACGAGCGGGAGAGCGGCGAGCAGTACTTC
-,TRBJ2-2,TRBV7-8,-,CASSFSGGAYAGELFF,TGTGCCAGCAGCTTTTCGGGGGGCGCTTACGCCGGGGAGCTGTTTTTT
TRBD2,TRBJ2-5,TRBV30,-,CAWSVIGSGRAEETQYF,TGTGCCTGGAGTGTAATAGGGAGCGGGAGGGCCGAGGAGACCCAGTACTTC
-,TRBJ2-1,TRBV7-2,-,CASSLTPQLDWQFF,TGTGCCAGCAGCTTGACCCCGCAGTTGGATTGGCAGTTCTTC
-,TRBJ2-2,TRBV2,-,CASIPGARGELFF,TGTGCCAGCATCCCGGGGGCTCGGGGGGAGCTGTTTTTT
-,TRBJ1-1,TRBV11-3,once,CASSLVGGAEAFF,TGTGCCAGCAGCTTAGTCGGGGGTGCTGAAGCTTTCTTT
-,TRBJ2-1,TRBV7-2,-,CASSFDRAQLFF,TGTGCCAGCAGCTTCGATCGCGCCCAGCTGTTCTTC
-,TRBJ1-5,TRBV7-2,-,CASSVRDGDQPQHF,TGTGCCAGCAGCGTCCGGGACGGTGATCAGCCCCAGCATTTT
TRBD1,TRBJ2-7,TRBV7-2,-,CASSLDRAYEQYF,TGTGCCAGCAGCCTGGACAGGGCCTACGAGCAGTACTTC
-,TRBJ2-5,TRBV5-4,few,CASSVRTGETQYF,TGTGCCAGCAGCGTCCGGACGGGAGAGACCCAGTACTTC
-,TRBJ1-5,TRBV10-3,-,CAISGPAGNQPQHF,TGTGCCATCAGTGGACCGGCGGGCAATCAGCCCCAGCATTTT
-,TRBJ2-7,TRBV6-6,-,CASTSRDLYEQYF,TGTGCCAGCACCTCCCGGGACCTCTACGAGCAGTACTTC
-,TRBJ2-3,TRBV5-1,-,CASSLAASGHSTDTQYF,TGCGCCAGCAGCTTGGCCGCCAGCGGGCACAGCACAGATACGCAGTATTTT
-,TRBJ2-1,TRBV11-2,-,CASSLNFGSYNEQFF,TGTGCCAGCAGCTTAAATTTCGGGTCCTACAATGAGCAGTTCTTC
TRBD1,TRBJ1-6,TRBV7-2,once,CASIPGGWVTGGDSPLHF,TGTGCCAGCATCCCCGGTGGATGGGTGACAGGGGGCGATTCACCCCTCCACTTT
TRBD1,TRBJ1-2,TRBV2,-,CASSEDRGYGYTF,TGTGCCAGCAGTGAAGACAGGGGCTATGGCTACACCTTC
-,TRBJ2-1,TRBV5-8,-,CARVRDTSYNEQFF,TGTGCCAGGGTCCGGGACACCTCCTACAATGAGCAGTTCTTC
-,TRBJ2-1,TRBV7-2,-,CASSLRDWGNEQFF,TGTGCCAGCAGCTTGAGGGACTGGGGCAATGAGCAGTTCTTC
TRBD2,TRBJ2-5,TRBV5-1,-,CASRLHGVAGGTETQYF,TGCGCCAGCAGATTGCATGGAGTAGCGGGAGGGACGGAGACCCAGTACTTC
-,TRBJ2-7,TRBV2,-,CASSEFNFEGVRYEQYF,TGTGCCAGCAGTGAATTCAACTTCGAGGGGGTCAGGTACGAGCAGTACTTC
TRBD1,TRBJ2-3,TRBV27,-,CASSLAPGQVWDTQYF,TGTGCCAGCAGTTTAGCCCCGGGACAGGTTTGGGATACGCAGTATTTT
-,TRBJ2-5,TRBV9,-,CASSVGSSADQETQYF,TGTGCCAGCAGCGTTGGGTCTAGCGCCGACCAAGAGACCCAGTACTTC
-,TRBJ2-7,TRBV11-2,-,CASRLTGGYSYEQYF,TGTGCCAGCAGACTAACCGGGGGTTACTCCTACGAGCAGTACTTC
-,TRBJ1-1,TRBV19,once,CASSSRTAEAFF,TGTGCCAGTAGTTCCCGGACGGCGGAAGCTTTCTTT
-,TRBJ1-3,TRBV29-1,-,CSGALGNTIYF,TGCAGCGGAGCGCTTGGAAACACCATATATTTT
TRBD1,TRBJ2-2,TRBV5-6,-,CASSTGTGSTGELFF,TGTGCCAGCAGCACCGGGACAGGGTCGACCGGGGAGCTGTTTTTT
TRBD1,TRBJ2-7,TRBV11-3,-,CASSSQTMDRGKSYEQYF,TGTGCCAGCAGCTCCCAAACAATGGACAGGGGCAAATCCTACGAGCAGTACTTC
-,TRBJ2-7,TRBV27,-,CASRTVGASSYEQYF,TGTGCCAGCAGAACTGTTGGGGCCAGCTCCTACGAGCAGTACTTC
-,TRBJ1-4,TRBV21-1,-,CASSLPGPNEKLFF,TGTGCCAGCAGCTTGCCGGGACCTAATGAAAAACTGTTTTTT
-,TRBJ2-3,TRBV15,-,CATSPGQGRGDTQYF,TGTGCCACCAGCCCCGGCCAGGGCCGAGGGGATACGCAGTATTTT
TRBD1,TRBJ2-7,TRBV13,-,CASSPPGTGTYEQYF,TGTGCCAGCAGCCCACCCGGGACAGGAACATACGAGCAGTACTTC
-,TRBJ2-7,TRBV5-4,-,CASSLESISYEQYF,TGTGCCAGCAGCTTGGAGAGCATCTCCTACGAGCAGTACTTC